These T cell receptor beta chains were read from a single sample in a study of spatial heterogeneity in lung cancer. MiXCR was run by TCRdb on the 5' RACE reads, yielding one entry per CDR3 protein. Of some 100,000 distinct CDR3 sequences listed, 9.5% to 15% are singletons. This specimen was PBMCs, taken at surgery. Receptors were obtained from a male donor with early-stage non-small cell lung cancer. Each CDR3 is given with its conserved first and last residue. Not every row has a clone size; where given, it reads once, few, many or a size class.

clone_size: many
v_call: TRBV7-3
cdr3_aa: CASSLTGRMNTEAFF

clone_size: few
v_call: TRBV20-1
cdr3_aa: CSAQNLRDNDYTGELFF

clone_size: few
v_call: TRBV14
cdr3_aa: CASSPSGANVLTF

clone_size: few
v_call: TRBV7-8
cdr3_aa: CASSSPGGRNSPLHF

clone_size: -
v_call: TRBV14
cdr3_aa: CASTQGHTSNEQFF

clone_size: -
v_call: TRBV6-1
cdr3_aa: CASSESAGAGAYEQYF

clone_size: many
v_call: TRBV13
cdr3_aa: CASSLFKQNTGELFF

clone_size: many
v_call: TRBV12-3/TRBV12-4
cdr3_aa: CASSFFSSGQPTDTQYF

clone_size: once
v_call: TRBV5-8
cdr3_aa: CASSLEASGVLTDTQYF

clone_size: many
v_call: TRBV4-1
cdr3_aa: CASSLLRGGTYEQYF

clone_size: -
v_call: TRBV12-3/TRBV12-4
cdr3_aa: CASSFALGSTDTQYF

clone_size: few
v_call: TRBV6-2/TRBV6-3
cdr3_aa: CASSYRQVAGTQYF

clone_size: many
v_call: TRBV28
cdr3_aa: CASSLSAGNTEAFF

clone_size: -
v_call: TRBV27
cdr3_aa: CASTNSGGLVSEQYF

clone_size: few
v_call: TRBV12-3/TRBV12-4
cdr3_aa: CASSLQGINEKLFF

clone_size: many
v_call: TRBV7-7
cdr3_aa: CASSAGLAGPNEQFF

clone_size: many
v_call: TRBV5-6
cdr3_aa: CASSQGRWNTEAFF

clone_size: -
v_call: TRBV7-2
cdr3_aa: CASSPTGYTGELFF

clone_size: many
v_call: TRBV7-2
cdr3_aa: CASSTLSGGFAKNIQYF

clone_size: few
v_call: TRBV27
cdr3_aa: CASSLVDRGGTEAFF

clone_size: many
v_call: TRBV27
cdr3_aa: CASSLGTSGRTQYF

clone_size: few
v_call: TRBV20-1
cdr3_aa: CSASVTSYEQYF

clone_size: few
v_call: TRBV9
cdr3_aa: CASSVGPSTDTQYF

clone_size: -
v_call: TRBV12-3/TRBV12-4
cdr3_aa: CASSPQGLAEDTQYF

clone_size: few
v_call: TRBV20-1
cdr3_aa: CSARARYNEQFF

clone_size: many
v_call: TRBV6-2/TRBV6-3
cdr3_aa: CASSELAPPEQFF

clone_size: -
v_call: TRBV20-1
cdr3_aa: CSARDSSGWGNIQYF

clone_size: -
v_call: TRBV5-1
cdr3_aa: CASSLRWDEQFF

clone_size: many
v_call: TRBV6-6
cdr3_aa: CASSPGTRLSGANVLTF

clone_size: few
v_call: TRBV5-1
cdr3_aa: CASSMGLAGVSDTQYF